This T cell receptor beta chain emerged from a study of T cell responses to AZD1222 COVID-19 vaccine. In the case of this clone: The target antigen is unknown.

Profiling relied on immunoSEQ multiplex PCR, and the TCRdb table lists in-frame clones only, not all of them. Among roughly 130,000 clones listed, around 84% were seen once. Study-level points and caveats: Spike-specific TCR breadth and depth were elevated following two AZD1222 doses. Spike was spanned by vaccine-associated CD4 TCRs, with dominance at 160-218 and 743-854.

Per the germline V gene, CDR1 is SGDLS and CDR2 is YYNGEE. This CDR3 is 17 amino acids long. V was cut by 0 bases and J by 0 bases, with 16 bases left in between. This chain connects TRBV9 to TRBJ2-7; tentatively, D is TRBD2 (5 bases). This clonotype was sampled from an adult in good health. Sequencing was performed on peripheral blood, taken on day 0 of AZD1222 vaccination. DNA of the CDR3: TGTGCCAGCAGCGTAGAAAGGGCTCTCCTAGCCTCCTACGAGCAGTACTTC. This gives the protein CASSVERALLASYEQYF.